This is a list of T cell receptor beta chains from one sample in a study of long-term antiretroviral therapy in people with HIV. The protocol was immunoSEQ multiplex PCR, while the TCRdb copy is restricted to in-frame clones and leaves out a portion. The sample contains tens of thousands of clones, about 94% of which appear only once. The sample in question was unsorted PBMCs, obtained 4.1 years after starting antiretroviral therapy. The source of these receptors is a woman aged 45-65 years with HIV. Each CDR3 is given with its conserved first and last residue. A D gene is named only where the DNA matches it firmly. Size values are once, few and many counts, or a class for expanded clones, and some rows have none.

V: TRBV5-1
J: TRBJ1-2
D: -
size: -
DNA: TGCGCCAGCAGCTTATTCGTCCCAAGGGAAGGCTACACCTTC
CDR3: CASSLFVPREGYTF

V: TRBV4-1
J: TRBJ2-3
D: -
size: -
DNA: TGCGCCAGCAGGGTCGGACAAGGGACAGATACGCAGTATTTT
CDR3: CASRVGQGTDTQYF

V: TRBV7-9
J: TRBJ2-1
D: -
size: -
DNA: TGTGCCAGCAGCTTATGGGGCACCTACAATGAGCAGTTCTTC
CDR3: CASSLWGTYNEQFF

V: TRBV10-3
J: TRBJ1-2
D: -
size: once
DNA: TGTGCCATCAGTGCCTCCGGGACCAGGTCAGACTATGGCTACACCTTC
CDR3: CAISASGTRSDYGYTF

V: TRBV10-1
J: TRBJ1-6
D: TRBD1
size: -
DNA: TGCGCCAGCAAAAGAGAGGAGACAGGGCGGAATTCACCCCTCCACTTT
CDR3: CASKREETGRNSPLHF

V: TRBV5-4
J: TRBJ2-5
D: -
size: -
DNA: TGTGCCAGCAGCAAGGGCCAGTTCCAAGAGACCCAGTACTTC
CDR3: CASSKGQFQETQYF

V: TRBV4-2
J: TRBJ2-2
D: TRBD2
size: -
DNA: TGTGCCAGCAGCCAAGCACTAGCGGGGGGGAACACCGGGGAGCTGTTTTTT
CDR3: CASSQALAGGNTGELFF

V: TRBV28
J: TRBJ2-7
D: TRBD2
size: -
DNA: TGTGCCAGCAGTTTATGGGAAGGACTAGCGGGGGGATACGAGCAGTACTTC
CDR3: CASSLWEGLAGGYEQYF

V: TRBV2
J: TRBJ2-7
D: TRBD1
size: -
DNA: TGTGCCAGCAGGAGACAGGGGGACTCCTACGAGCAGTACTTC
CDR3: CASRRQGDSYEQYF

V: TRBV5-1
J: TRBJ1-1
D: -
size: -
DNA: TGCGCCAGCAGCTTGGCTAACCCGGGGGCTGAAGCTTTCTTT
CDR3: CASSLANPGAEAFF

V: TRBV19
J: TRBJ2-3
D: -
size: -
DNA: TGTGCCAGTAGTGAACAGGGTCCAGATACGCAGTATTTT
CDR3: CASSEQGPDTQYF

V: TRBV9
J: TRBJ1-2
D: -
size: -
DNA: TGTGCCAGCAGCGACAGGGAATACGGTGGCTACACCTTC
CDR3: CASSDREYGGYTF

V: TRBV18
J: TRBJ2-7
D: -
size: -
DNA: TGTGCCAGCTCACCCCGGGACGGATCCTACGAGCAGTACTTC
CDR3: CASSPRDGSYEQYF

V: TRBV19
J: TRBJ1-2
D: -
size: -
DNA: TGTGCCAGTAGTTTACCCTACCAGGGGAACTATGGCTACACCTTC
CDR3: CASSLPYQGNYGYTF

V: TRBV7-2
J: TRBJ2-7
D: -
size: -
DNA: TGTGCCAGCAGCTCCCCGCCCTACGAGCAGTACTTC
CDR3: CASSSPPYEQYF

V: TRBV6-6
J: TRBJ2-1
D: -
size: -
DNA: TGTGCCAGCAGTCTTCGGGGGGCTTACAATGAGCAGTTCTTC
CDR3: CASSLRGAYNEQFF

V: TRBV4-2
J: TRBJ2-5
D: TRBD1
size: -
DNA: TGTGCCAGCAGCCGCCGACAGGGGGTAGCAGAGACCCAGTACTTC
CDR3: CASSRRQGVAETQYF

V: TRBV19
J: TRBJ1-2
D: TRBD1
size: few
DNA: TGTGCCAGTACCGGACAGGGGGAAGGCTATGGCTACACCTTC
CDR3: CASTGQGEGYGYTF

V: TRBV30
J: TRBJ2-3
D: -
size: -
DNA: TGTGCCTGGAGTCCCGACAGAGACACAGATACGCAGTATTTT
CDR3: CAWSPDRDTDTQYF

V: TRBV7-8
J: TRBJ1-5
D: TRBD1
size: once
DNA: TGTGCCAGCAGCTTAGTGGGACAGAATAGCAATCAGCCCCAGCATTTT
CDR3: CASSLVGQNSNQPQHF

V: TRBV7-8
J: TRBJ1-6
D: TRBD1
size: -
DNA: TGTGCCAGCAGCCCAGGGGGGTTTAATTCACCCCTCCACTTT
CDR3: CASSPGGFNSPLHF

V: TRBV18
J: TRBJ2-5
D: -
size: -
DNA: TGTGCCAGCTCACCGGTCCTACGTAAAGAGACCCAGTACTTC
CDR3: CASSPVLRKETQYF